These T cell receptor beta chains were read from a single sample in a study of Graves' ophthalmopathy and Graves' hyperthyroidism. TCRdb itself ran the multiplex PCR reads through MiXCR, one entry per CDR3 protein. The profile covers hundreds of thousands of distinct CDR3 sequences, with roughly 39% appearing a single time and more than 3% taken by the ten largest. The sample consisted of peripheral blood. These receptors came from an adult man with Graves' ophthalmopathy. Both conserved end residues are part of each CDR3. The order of the fields is J gene, D gene, V gene, CDR3 protein. The D gene is left open where the match is weak.

>TRBJ1-5|TRBD1|TRBV7-9
CASSRQGINQPQHF
>TRBJ2-7|NA|TRBV7-8
CASLPPAGSLYEQYF
>TRBJ1-4|TRBD1|TRBV6-6
CASSWEQGATNEKLFF
>TRBJ2-7|NA|TRBV2
CASSEALGWRHEQYF
>TRBJ2-7|NA|TRBV20-1
CSARRQDVYEQYF
>TRBJ1-6|NA|TRBV20-1
CSARESSYNSPLHF
>TRBJ1-5|TRBD1|TRBV14
CASSQERDRGSQPQHF
>TRBJ1-1|NA|TRBV28
CASSLAGLGTEAFF
>TRBJ2-6|TRBD1|TRBV9
CASSKGQGPSGANVLTF
>TRBJ1-6|NA|TRBV9
CASSPSNPPLHF
>TRBJ2-7|NA|TRBV29-1
CSVNVGYEQYF
>TRBJ1-4|NA|TRBV3-1
CASSHGVGADNEKLFF
>TRBJ2-7|NA|TRBV9
CASSAGQPNYEQYF